This T cell receptor beta chain was captured in a study of regulatory T cells in long-lasting Graves disease. Documented time point: newly diagnosed GD, antithyroid drugs for less than 3 months. PBMCs were the source of the RNA used for TCR sequencing. This clonotype was counted only a few times. Its antigen is unknown. Arm-PCR with iRepertoire HTBI primers amplified the CDR3 regions for these TCR beta libraries. Using its own MiXCR run on the multiplex PCR reads, TCRdb lists one record per CDR3 protein. The sample lists 400,000 to 500,000 distinct CDR3 sequences; around 15% were seen once. CDR3 size: 17 residues. Germline assignment: CDR1 MNHGY and CDR2 SVAAGI. V was clipped by 3 bases and J by 0 bases, with 17 bases between them. General study points: Examination was confined to peripheral blood, excluding thyroid tissue.

The same sample was also studied in work on T cells in Graves' hyperthyroidism and ophthalmopathy.

Sequenced material: peripheral blood mononuclear cells (PBMCs), taken at new diagnosis, from a patient treated with antithyroid drugs. The origin of this receptor is a woman under 30 with Graves disease. The chain links TRBV6-9 to TRBJ1-1; tentative D call: TRBD1 (6 bases). The CDR3 region has the DNA TGTGCCAGCAGTTACCTAGTACAGGGCAGCTTGAACACTGAAGCTTTCTTT. Translating gives CASSYLVQGSLNTEAFF.